Given below is one TCR beta chain in context. Its specific antigen is unknown. Per-base qualities were not stored, and no clone one base away is much larger. Reading from cysteine to phenylalanine, the CDR3 counts 14 amino acids. Kept here is only the CDR3 DNA, which spans 42 bases and is read in frame from base 1. V loses 3 bases at its end and J loses 9 bases; junction bases beyond the gene matches: 7. Sequences SGHRS (CDR1) and YFSETQ (CDR2) are obtained from the germline V gene. This sample was included in a study of shared clonotypes between healthy human individuals (dated by TCRdb to the early 2020s). Background on the whole study: The cohort comprised a couple of women and a few men aged 18 to 49 years. To estimate repertoire size and how much clonotype sharing occurs between individuals, the study deeply sequenced the blood TCR repertoires of 4 to 6 healthy adults. Different laboratories and diverse techniques were used to prepare libraries and sequence TCR repertoires, to increase sequencing depth and limit assay-specific biases. Each donor's leukapheresis produced roughly between roughly 0.85 and 9.5 billion PBMCs. The paper's findings and limits, for the study overall: Based on pairwise subsampling, the degree of clonotype sharing among donors was expected to be affected by sequencing depth. The small number of donors limited the genetic and exposure-history diversity represented. Only blood was sampled, and tissue TCR repertoires likely differ from those in blood.

TCR CDR3 regions were amplified from genomic DNA by multiplex PCR using the deep immunoSEQ assay. Genomic DNA extracted from each cell subset was distributed evenly over all wells of several immunoSEQ 96-well plates, and each plate served as one replicate. For unsorted PBMC, approximately 310 ng genomic DNA, equal to around 30,000 T cell genomes, was loaded into each replicate PCR. Unsorted PBMC genomic DNA was sequenced across ten immunoSEQ deep assay plates. The purified libraries were quantified using a Qubit 3.0 fluorometer, sized with a Bioanalyzer 2100, and then quantified again using the KAPA Library Quantification kit. Every immunoSEQ 96-well plate was sequenced on a dedicated single-read 150-cycle Illumina NextSeq 550 flow cell. The study's own analysis went as follows. The immunoSEQ output contained only junctional sequences without quality scores, so filtering could not match that applied to full-length reads. To assign V/J genes and CDR3, sequences were annotated using PyIR, a Python wrapper for IgBLAST v1.9, with IMGT germline references. Any read was removed if the V/J assignment was weak (E-value above 1e-6), the CDR3 was missing, or the read contained stop codons, out-of-frame junctions, or ambiguous translated residues. A V3J clonotype was defined by an identical inferred V gene, J gene, and CDR3 amino acid sequence. Percentage overlap between repertoires was computed as shared unique clonotypes divided by the size of the smaller repertoire. Richness of each repertoire was evaluated using RTK rarefaction, the Chao1 estimator, and Recon v2.1 estimates of unobserved clonotypes. Not all clones reach the TCRdb copy of this immuneACCESS table, which keeps in-frame sequences only. Checked studies attribute under half of the gap to unresolved V genes and leave the rest unexplained. V and J calls and clone size follow that table, whereas D and trimming were derived from the DNA. The sample profile shows about 560,000 clones; around three quarters of them were found once. The top ten hold more than 10% of the sample.

The donors were healthy, HIV-negative adults with no recently reported acute infections or vaccinations. Every donor was a Caucasian adult living in Nashville, Tennessee, USA. In the unsorted samples, around 81 million PBMCs were counted, and genomic DNA was extracted using the QIAamp DNA Blood Mini kit. After blood collection by leukapheresis, PBMCs were isolated using Ficoll-Histopaque density gradient centrifugation and then cryopreserved in the vapor phase of liquid nitrogen. Sequenced input: PBMCs. This TCR came from a woman in her 40s in good health. Some clones in this sample may be carry-over from other donors' samples. The chain links TRBV5-1 with TRBJ2-2, and TRBD2 matches 8 of the central bases. The DNA sequence reads TGCGCCAGCAGCTATTCGGGAGGGCCGCGGGAGCTGTTTTTT. This translates into CASSYSGGPRELFF. Reference TRBV5-1 and TRBJ2-2 proteins supply the regions before and after the CDR3; the full variable domain is: KAGVTQTPRYLIKTRGQQVTLSCSPISGHRSVSWYQQTPGQGLQFLFEYFSETQRNKGNFPGRFSGRQFSNSRSEMNVSTLELGDSALYLCASSYSGGPRELFFGEGSRLTVL.